These T cell receptor beta chains were read from a single sample in a study of cytotoxic CD8 clonotypes in ibrutinib-treated CLL. Clones were read by immunoSEQ multiplex PCR, and TCRdb kept only the in-frame ones, dropping some. The data hold 300,000 to 400,000 clones, with 60% to 80% observed a single time. The sequencing here drew on PBMCs, taken after 36 months of ibrutinib treatment. Receptor source: a human donor with chronic lymphocytic leukemia. Both conserved end residues are part of each CDR3. D genes are given only for firm matches. Clone size is shown for a subset of rows, as once, few, many or a class of expanded clone.

j_call clone_size v_call d_call cdr3_nt cdr3_aa
TRBJ2-1 - TRBV7-2 TRBD2 TGTGCCAGCAGCCTCTCTAGCGGGAGCTCCTACAATGAGCAGTTCTTC CASSLSSGSSYNEQFF
TRBJ2-7 - TRBV28 - TGTGCCAGCAGTTGGATGACAGCACACCGCTACGAGCAGTACTTC CASSWMTAHRYEQYF
TRBJ1-2 - TRBV5-6 TRBD1 TGTGCCAGCAGCTTGGGGACAGGGGTCTACACCTTC CASSLGTGVYTF
TRBJ2-1 - TRBV27 TRBD2 TGTGCCAGCAGTACAATACTAGCGGGAGGGCCGAATGAGCAGTTCTTC CASSTILAGGPNEQFF
TRBJ2-3 - TRBV9 - TGTGCCAGCAGCGTAAGAGGGTTTAACACAGATACGCAGTATTTT CASSVRGFNTDTQYF
TRBJ1-6 - TRBV4-1 TRBD1 TGCGCCAGCAGTCCGACAGGGGAGTCCTATAATTCACCCCTCCACTTT CASSPTGESYNSPLHF
TRBJ1-5 few TRBV18 TRBD1 TGTGCCAGCTCACCACCGACAGGGAAGAATCAGCCCCAGCATTTT CASSPPTGKNQPQHF
TRBJ1-5 few TRBV25-1 - TGTGCCAGCAGTGGTGGGGGCTATAGCAATCAGCCCCAGCATTTT CASSGGGYSNQPQHF
TRBJ2-1 few TRBV10-3 - TGTGCCATCAGAACCCGGGGCCACAATGAGCAGTTCTTC CAIRTRGHNEQFF
TRBJ2-3 - TRBV5-4 - TGTGCCAGCAGCTTGTTTCAGGGACTCACAGATACGCAGTATTTT CASSLFQGLTDTQYF
TRBJ2-1 once TRBV5-1 TRBD2 TGCGCCAGCAGCTTGGGGCCGAGGACTAGCGCCTACAATGAGCAGTTCTTC CASSLGPRTSAYNEQFF
TRBJ1-5 few TRBV28 TRBD1 TGTGCCAGCAGGGGGACAGTGGGCAATCAGCCCCAGCATTTT CASRGTVGNQPQHF
TRBJ1-5 - TRBV6-6 - TGTGCCAGCAGTTACAATGGGGATCCTCAGCCCCAGCATTTT CASSYNGDPQPQHF
TRBJ1-1 - TRBV4-2 - TGTGCCAGCAGCCTCCGATCTGGGATCCCTGAAGCTTTCTTT CASSLRSGIPEAFF
TRBJ2-5 once TRBV6-5 - TGTGCCAGCAGAGCGAGAGAGACCCAGTACTTC CASRARETQYF
TRBJ1-4 - TRBV9 TRBD1 TGTGCCAGCAGCGTATATCAGGGGGCAACTAATGAAAAACTGTTTTTT CASSVYQGATNEKLFF